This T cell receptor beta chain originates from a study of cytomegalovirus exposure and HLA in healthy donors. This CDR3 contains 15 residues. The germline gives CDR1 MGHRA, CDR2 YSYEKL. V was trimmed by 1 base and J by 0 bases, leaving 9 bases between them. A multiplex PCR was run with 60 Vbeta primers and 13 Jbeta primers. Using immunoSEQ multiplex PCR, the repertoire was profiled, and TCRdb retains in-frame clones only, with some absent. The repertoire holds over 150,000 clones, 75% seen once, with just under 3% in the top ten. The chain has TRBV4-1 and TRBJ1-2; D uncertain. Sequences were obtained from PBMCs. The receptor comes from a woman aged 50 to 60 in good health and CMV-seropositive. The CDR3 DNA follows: TGCGCCAGCAGCCAAGCGGGAGTAGCTAACTATGGCTACACCTTC. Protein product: CASSQAGVANYGYTF.